Detailed here is one T cell receptor beta chain. Every bit of the isolated RNA underwent reverse transcription, so sequencing read expressed TCRB transcripts. Sequencing used immunoSEQ multiplex PCR; TCRdb keeps in-frame clones, though not all of them. The sample has about 290,000 clones; under 8.5% are singletons. CDR3 length: 16 residues. V shed 4 bases and J shed 5 bases, with 16 bases lying between them. Germline CDR1 and CDR2: SGDLS and YYNGEE. CD4+ naive, central memory, regulatory and stem cell-like memory cells were sorted via CD45RO/CCR7/CD25/CD127/CD95/CD27. This entry comes from a study of beta chain features in type 1 diabetes.

This rearrangement joins TRBV9 to TRBJ1-6; D may be TRBD1 (6 bases). The TCR comes from a woman aged 18-30 years in good health. The sequenced sample consisted of central memory CD4+ T cells from blood. CDR3 sequence reads: CASSPRPGANNSPLHF. The DNA for the CDR3 is TGTGCCAGCAGCCCCCGGCCGGGGGCGAATAATTCACCCCTCCACTTT. Looking up the rest from reference TRBV9 and TRBJ1-6 gives the full variable domain: DSGVTQTPKHLITATGQRVTLRCSPRSGDLSVYWYQQSLDQGLQFLIQYYNGEERAKGNILERFSAQQFPDLHSELNLSSLELGDSALYFCASSPRPGANNSPLHFGNGTRLTVT.